A selection of T cell receptor beta chains follows, all from one sample in a study of immune evolution from preneoplasia to lung adenocarcinoma. The method was immunoSEQ multiplex PCR; TCRdb's version includes in-frame clones alone and lacks a portion of them. The table lists around 10,000 clones, about 74% of them singletons, with around 29% in the top ten. Specimen: FFPE normal lung tissue adjacent to the tumor. All receptors derive from a person in their sixties with lung adenocarcinoma. Some clones in this sample may be carry-over from other donors' samples. The CDR3 runs from the conserved cysteine through the conserved F or W. Fields, in order: clone size, V gene, J gene, D gene, CDR3 protein, CDR3 DNA. A D gene is named only where the DNA matches it firmly. The listing skips clone size in some rows; elsewhere it reads once, few, many or a size class.

>few|TRBV10-2|TRBJ1-1|TRBD1
CASTHTGTGAFF
TGCGCCAGCACCCACACCGGGACAGGGGCTTTCTTT
>NA|TRBV5-4|TRBJ1-2|NA
CASNEDPGTNYGYTF
TGTGCCAGCAACGAAGACCCGGGGACAAACTATGGCTACACCTTC
>NA|TRBV15|TRBJ2-7|NA
CATSRGYEQYF
TGTGCCACCAGCAGGGGATACGAGCAGTACTTC
>NA|TRBV9|TRBJ2-1|TRBD2
CASSVGTSPLNEQFF
TGTGCCAGCAGCGTTGGGACTAGTCCGCTCAATGAGCAGTTCTTC
>NA|TRBV7-2|TRBJ2-7|NA
CASSLGIGTAYEQYF
TGTGCCAGCAGCTTAGGAATAGGGACGGCATACGAGCAGTACTTC
>NA|TRBV28|TRBJ2-5|TRBD2
CASSGWTSGTTYQETQYF
TGTGCCAGCAGTGGATGGACTAGCGGGACTACGTACCAAGAGACCCAGTACTTC
>NA|TRBV7-2|TRBJ2-2|TRBD1
CASTPGTGLTGELFF
TGTGCCAGCACCCCCGGGACAGGGTTGACCGGGGAGCTGTTTTTT
>NA|TRBV15|TRBJ1-1|NA
CATSLPGPTTEAFF
TGTGCCACCAGCTTACCGGGACCCACAACTGAAGCTTTCTTT
>NA|TRBV11-2|TRBJ2-1|NA
CASSLVGIKNEQFF
TGTGCCAGCAGCTTAGTCGGGATCAAGAATGAGCAGTTCTTC
>NA|TRBV10-3|TRBJ2-3|NA
CAISDPGKKATDTQYF
TGTGCCATCAGTGACCCGGGTAAGAAGGCCACAGATACGCAGTATTTT
>NA|TRBV28|TRBJ2-7|NA
CASSPMTGGEQYF
TGTGCCAGCAGCCCAATGACCGGAGGCGAGCAGTACTTC
>NA|TRBV5-1|TRBJ1-1|NA
CASSLERMAANTEAFF
TGCGCCAGCAGCTTGGAGAGGATGGCGGCGAACACTGAAGCTTTCTTT
>few|TRBV29-1|TRBJ1-1|NA
CSVPGVQNTEAFF
TGCAGCGTTCCGGGGGTTCAGAACACTGAAGCTTTCTTT
>NA|TRBV23-1|TRBJ2-7|NA
CASSQSMTGRNEQYF
TGCGCCAGCAGTCAATCGATGACAGGGAGGAACGAGCAGTACTTC
>medium-sized|TRBV9|TRBJ2-3|TRBD2
CASSVDGRGTDTQYF
TGTGCCAGCAGCGTAGACGGGAGGGGCACAGATACGCAGTATTTT
>NA|TRBV2|TRBJ2-5|TRBD1
CASSGGTGGFGYQETQYF
TGTGCCAGCAGTGGGGGGACAGGGGGATTCGGGTACCAAGAGACCCAGTACTTC
>NA|TRBV11-3|TRBJ2-2|NA
CASKLGGSGELFF
TGTGCCAGCAAACTTGGTGGTTCCGGGGAGCTGTTTTTT
>NA|TRBV19|TRBJ1-5|NA
CASRRAFPSNQPQHF
TGTGCCAGTAGACGGGCCTTCCCTAGCAATCAGCCCCAGCATTTT
>NA|TRBV5-1|TRBJ1-1|TRBD1
CASSTTGLNTEAFF
TGCGCCAGCAGCACGACAGGGTTGAACACTGAAGCTTTCTTT
>NA|TRBV5-1|TRBJ2-7|NA
CASSFLQGAYEQYF
TGCGCCAGCAGCTTTTTGCAGGGTGCCTACGAGCAGTACTTC
>NA|TRBV7-2|TRBJ2-7|NA
CASSLHSGSSYEQYF
TGTGCCAGCAGCTTGCATAGCGGTAGCTCCTACGAGCAGTACTTC
>NA|TRBV6-5|TRBJ1-6|TRBD1
CASSYRTGGGSPLHF
TGTGCCAGCAGTTACAGGACAGGGGGTGGGTCACCCCTCCACTTT
>few|TRBV28|TRBJ2-5|NA
CASTPLGGTQETQYF
TGTGCCAGCACCCCCTTAGGGGGGACCCAAGAGACCCAGTACTTC
>NA|TRBV6-6|TRBJ2-7|NA
CASSSGNDYEQYF
TGTGCCAGCAGTTCGGGAAATGACTACGAGCAGTACTTC
>NA|TRBV7-6|TRBJ2-1|NA
CASSSPGGQLGSRDEQFF
TGTGCCAGCAGCTCACCTGGAGGACAGCTGGGGTCCCGGGATGAGCAGTTCTTC
>NA|TRBV19|TRBJ2-3|NA
CASSLATDTQYF
TGTGCCAGTAGTCTAGCCACAGATACGCAGTATTTT
>NA|TRBV20-1|TRBJ1-2|NA
CSAGRADGYTF
TGCAGTGCCGGCAGGGCAGATGGCTACACCTTC
>NA|TRBV11-3|TRBJ2-3|NA
CASSLSQGDTQYF
TGTGCCAGCAGCCTTTCCCAGGGTGATACGCAGTATTTT